A selection of T cell receptor beta chains follows, all from one sample in a study of shared clonotypes between healthy human individuals. Some clones are missing from TCRdb's copy, which holds only in-frame ones; the method was immunoSEQ multiplex PCR. The repertoire holds about 490,000 clones, with 79% as singletons. Sequencing input: PBMCs. The receptors were sampled from a woman in her thirties or forties in good health. Some clones in this sample may be carry-over from other donors' samples. CDR3s include the opening cysteine and the closing phenylalanine or tryptophan. Fields, in order: J gene, CDR3 length, clone size, D gene, V gene, CDR3 protein, CDR3 DNA. A D gene is named only where the DNA matches it firmly. For some rows the clone size is stated as once, few or many, or as a class when expanded; others skip it.

TRBJ2-7 12 once NA TRBV5-8 CASSLEGFEQYF TGTGCCAGCAGCTTGGAGGGGTTCGAGCAGTACTTC
TRBJ2-5 13 NA TRBD1 TRBV6-6 CASRQGDRVGQYF TGTGCCAGCAGACAAGGGGACAGGGTAGGGCAGTACTTC
TRBJ2-7 11 once NA TRBV2 CASGYTYEQYF TGTGCCAGCGGGTACACCTACGAGCAGTACTTC
TRBJ2-2 17 few NA TRBV6-1 CASSERDGRSNTGELFF TGTGCCAGCAGTGAAAGGGACGGCAGGTCGAACACCGGGGAGCTGTTTTTT
TRBJ2-5 14 NA TRBD1 TRBV27 CASRRDRWAGTQYF TGTGCCAGCAGAAGGGACAGGTGGGCAGGGACCCAGTACTTC
TRBJ1-1 15 NA NA TRBV2 CASSEGAWVNTEAFF TGTGCCAGCAGTGAGGGGGCTTGGGTGAACACTGAAGCTTTCTTT
TRBJ2-2 15 NA NA TRBV19 CASTSSTRLTGELFF TGTGCCAGCACCTCCTCAACACGGCTAACCGGGGAGCTGTTTTTT
TRBJ2-1 15 NA TRBD2 TRBV29-1 CSVEGGSRSYNEQFF TGCAGCGTTGAGGGGGGGTCACGATCCTACAATGAGCAGTTCTTC
TRBJ2-2 17 NA TRBD1 TRBV11-2 CASSSRDRALHTGELFF TGTGCCAGCAGCTCCCGGGACAGGGCCCTTCATACCGGGGAGCTGTTTTTT
TRBJ2-1 17 NA NA TRBV7-6 CASSLGVPGSSYNEQFF TGTGCCAGCAGTTTGGGGGTTCCGGGAAGCTCCTACAATGAGCAGTTCTTC
TRBJ2-1 13 NA NA TRBV27 CASSVQVYNEQFF TGTGCCAGCAGTGTACAGGTATACAATGAGCAGTTCTTC
TRBJ2-1 15 once TRBD2 TRBV5-6 CASSLGGRSLDEQFF TGTGCCAGCAGCTTGGGCGGGAGGAGCCTCGATGAGCAGTTCTTC
TRBJ2-3 16 NA TRBD2 TRBV5-4 CASSLGTSGRADTQYF TGTGCCAGCAGCTTGGGGACTAGCGGGAGGGCAGATACGCAGTATTTT
TRBJ2-2 12 NA NA TRBV18 CASSPGPGELFF TGTGCCAGCTCACCCGGACCGGGGGAGCTGTTTTTT
TRBJ2-3 15 NA NA TRBV11-3 CASSPDSSSTDTQYF TGTGCCAGCAGCCCGGACAGCTCTAGCACAGATACGCAGTATTTT
TRBJ1-2 11 NA NA TRBV2 CASSEGYGYTF TGTGCCAGCAGTGAGGGGTATGGCTACACCTTC
TRBJ2-7 15 NA TRBD1 TRBV7-2 CASSLDARGIDEQYF TGTGCCAGCAGCTTAGATGCCAGGGGGATCGACGAGCAGTACTTC
TRBJ1-1 15 few NA TRBV28 CASSDGARVNTEAFF TGTGCCAGCAGCGACGGGGCCCGAGTGAACACTGAAGCTTTCTTT
TRBJ2-3 21 NA TRBD2 TRBV27 CASSLFGGLAGGRGPGDTQYF TGTGCCAGCAGTTTATTTGGCGGACTAGCGGGAGGACGAGGCCCGGGAGATACGCAGTATTTT
TRBJ2-5 14 once TRBD2 TRBV29-1 CSVDWLAGGETQYF TGCAGCGTTGACTGGCTAGCGGGAGGGGAGACCCAGTACTTC
TRBJ2-7 15 NA NA TRBV11-2 CASSPSNGQGSEQYF TGTGCCAGCAGCCCCTCCAACGGCCAGGGATCCGAGCAGTACTTC
TRBJ2-1 16 many TRBD2 TRBV5-1 CASSIQGTSGVDEQFF TGCGCCAGCAGCATCCAGGGGACTAGCGGAGTGGATGAGCAGTTCTTC
TRBJ2-7 16 NA NA TRBV28 CASSLHTERAKYEQYF TGTGCCAGCAGCCTTCATACGGAGAGGGCCAAATACGAGCAGTACTTC
TRBJ2-1 15 once NA TRBV9 CASSVGGGNYNEQFF TGTGCCAGCAGCGTAGGTGGCGGGAATTACAATGAGCAGTTCTTC
TRBJ2-5 16 NA TRBD2 TRBV28 CASSLIGRLAEETQYF TGTGCCAGCAGTTTAATAGGTCGACTAGCGGAAGAGACCCAGTACTTC
TRBJ2-1 13 NA NA TRBV30 CACRSRTAGEQFF TGTGCCTGCAGATCTCGGACTGCTGGTGAGCAGTTCTTC
TRBJ2-1 16 NA TRBD2 TRBV5-4 CASSPWTSGRSNEQFF TGTGCCAGCAGCCCCTGGACTAGCGGGAGGTCGAATGAGCAGTTCTTC
TRBJ1-5 15 NA NA TRBV7-2 CASSPKINSNQPQHF TGTGCCAGCAGCCCCAAGATAAATAGCAATCAGCCCCAGCATTTT
TRBJ1-2 16 NA TRBD1 TRBV28 CASSLRRTGGYYGYTF TGTGCCAGCAGTTTACGCCGGACAGGGGGTTACTATGGCTACACCTTC
TRBJ2-1 17 NA NA TRBV11-2 CASSLVGVRGSYNEQFF TGTGCCAGCAGCTTAGTTGGGGTGCGGGGCTCCTACAATGAGCAGTTCTTC
TRBJ2-3 13 NA NA TRBV10-1 CASSEGSTDTQYF TGCGCCAGCAGTGAAGGCTCCACAGATACGCAGTATTTT
TRBJ2-1 15 NA TRBD2 TRBV28 CASSNSGGTYNEQFF TGTGCCAGCAGTAATAGCGGGGGAACTTACAATGAGCAGTTCTTC
TRBJ2-2 16 few TRBD1 TRBV7-2 CASSGAGTGVTGELFF TGTGCCAGCAGCGGAGCCGGGACAGGGGTCACCGGGGAGCTGTTTTTT
TRBJ2-1 18 NA TRBD2 TRBV5-1 CASSLGSGRAAGYNEQFF TGCGCCAGCAGCTTGGGTAGCGGGAGAGCGGCGGGCTACAATGAGCAGTTCTTC
TRBJ2-2 16 NA TRBD2 TRBV9 CASGGTSGTTTGELFF TGTGCCAGCGGGGGGACTAGTGGAACTACCACCGGGGAGCTGTTTTTT
TRBJ2-3 17 NA TRBD2 TRBV2 CASVGREVVGPADTQYF TGTGCCAGCGTGGGGCGGGAGGTCGTCGGGCCTGCAGATACGCAGTATTTT
TRBJ1-1 15 NA NA TRBV25-1 CASSEFGTVNTEAFF TGTGCCAGCAGTGAATTCGGCACGGTGAACACTGAAGCTTTCTTT
TRBJ2-7 16 NA NA TRBV19 CASSTSGTGADHEQYF TGTGCCAGTAGTACCTCCGGGACCGGGGCCGACCACGAGCAGTACTTC
TRBJ1-5 12 once NA TRBV7-2 CASSPYNQPQHF TGTGCCAGCAGCCCCTACAATCAGCCCCAGCATTTT
TRBJ2-2 15 NA NA TRBV7-2 CASSLAGLNTGELFF TGTGCCAGCAGCTTAGCGGGACTTAACACCGGGGAGCTGTTTTTT
TRBJ2-1 15 NA TRBD2 TRBV27 CVTAEIASGIYEQFF TGTGTTACAGCAGAGATTGCTAGCGGGATCTATGAGCAGTTCTTC
TRBJ2-7 12 NA NA TRBV10-2 CASAGTSYEQYF TGCGCCAGCGCAGGGACCTCCTACGAGCAGTACTTC
TRBJ2-3 15 once TRBD2 TRBV4-3 CASSQGSGGPDTQYF TGCGCCAGCAGCCAAGGTAGCGGGGGACCAGATACGCAGTATTTT
TRBJ2-3 15 NA NA TRBV18 CASSQAGTGGNTQYF TGTGCCAGCTCACAAGCCGGGACCGGGGGAAATACGCAGTATTTT
TRBJ1-5 18 NA NA TRBV14 CARGQKQGEVSSNQPQHF TGTGCCAGGGGCCAGAAGCAGGGTGAGGTTTCGAGCAATCAGCCCCAGCATTTT
TRBJ2-1 16 NA NA TRBV27 CASSLIQPLSGNEQFF TGTGCCAGCAGTTTAATCCAGCCCTTGTCCGGGAATGAGCAGTTCTTC
TRBJ2-5 11 NA NA TRBV6-1 CASTERLEQYF TGTGCCAGCACGGAAAGGTTAGAGCAGTACTTC
TRBJ2-1 11 NA NA TRBV20-1 CSASRSYEQFF TGCAGTGCTAGCAGAAGTTATGAGCAGTTCTTC
TRBJ2-1 12 NA NA TRBV30 CAWSVRGDEQFF TGTGCCTGGAGTGTACGAGGAGATGAGCAGTTCTTC
TRBJ2-5 11 NA NA TRBV10-3 CAITVGETQYF TGTGCCATCACCGTCGGAGAGACCCAGTACTTC
TRBJ2-7 14 NA NA TRBV5-1 CASSLVAHSYEQYF TGCGCCAGCAGCTTAGTCGCCCATTCCTACGAGCAGTACTTC
TRBJ1-1 15 NA TRBD1 TRBV18 CASSQGQGFNTEAFF TGTGCCAGCTCACAGGGACAGGGATTTAACACTGAAGCTTTCTTT
TRBJ2-5 13 NA NA TRBV25-1 CASSEWGQETQYF TGTGCCAGCAGTGAATGGGGACAAGAGACCCAGTACTTC
TRBJ1-5 20 NA NA TRBV23-1 CASSSTDGLPRPQGNQPQHF TGCGCCAGCAGTTCCACGGACGGACTCCCTCGCCCACAGGGCAATCAGCCCCAGCATTTT
TRBJ2-5 15 NA TRBD2 TRBV7-9 CASSPSSGRRETQYF TGTGCCAGCAGCCCCTCTAGCGGGAGGCGGGAGACCCAGTACTTC
TRBJ2-4 14 few NA TRBV18 CASSPPYGRNIQYF TGTGCCAGCTCACCACCTTACGGGAGAAACATTCAGTACTTC
TRBJ2-2 16 NA TRBD2 TRBV9 CASSVGTSANTGELFF TGTGCCAGCAGCGTGGGGACTAGCGCTAACACCGGGGAGCTGTTTTTT
TRBJ1-5 14 few TRBD1 TRBV18 CASSPQGAEQPQHF TGTGCCAGCTCACCACAGGGGGCCGAGCAGCCCCAGCATTTT
TRBJ1-5 14 NA NA TRBV28 CASSRGDNNQPQHF TGTGCCAGCAGCCGAGGGGACAACAATCAGCCCCAGCATTTT